The source of this T cell receptor (beta chain) is a study of beta chain features in type 1 diabetes. The study, taken as a whole, reports: At VDJ recombination sites, type 1 diabetes patients had fewer insertions and more deleted nucleotides. TCRB rearrangement may or may not be influenced by HLA type; here this remained unresolved. In every one of the four CD4+ subsets, TCRB CDR3s were moderately but significantly shorter in Type 1 diabetes patients.

Over 95% purity was reached by all sorted populations. Reverse transcription of all isolated RNA meant that expressed TCRB transcripts were sequenced. Clones were sequenced by immunoSEQ multiplex PCR, and TCRdb holds only the in-frame ones, with some missing. The table has about 16,000 clones, 45% to 65% seen once. With regard to this clone: The antigen remains unidentified.

This TCR was sampled from a woman younger than 30 in good health. The sample was stem cell memory CD4+ T cells from blood.

Here the CDR3 reads CASSDRGQGYGYTF. The CDR3 bases are TGTGCCAGTAGTGACCGGGGACAGGGATATGGCTACACCTTC. The chain carries TRBV19 and TRBJ1-2; the match to TRBD1 covers 9 bases. CDR1 is LNHDA and CDR2 is SQIVND in the germline V gene (reference sequence). The junction had 6 bases not matched to a gene; V was cut back by 5 bases and J by 5 bases. This CDR3 region has 14 residues.